The TCR beta chain described here comes from a study of shared clonotypes between healthy human individuals. General study results and limits: Larger estimated richness was generally recorded for naive subsets relative to memory subsets. Donors were few, which limited the genetic and exposure-history diversity represented.

Trimming took off 4 bases at V and 1 base at J, with 11 bases between the two ends. The CDR3 is made up of 14 amino acids. The germline gives CDR1 SGHNT, CDR2 YYREEE (reference sequence). About this clone itself: Its antigen is unknown.

The donor population consisted of healthy HIV-negative adults with no recent acute infections or vaccinations. Into CD45RA+ naive and CD45RA-negative memory subsets, the CD4+ cells were split. Assay used: immunoSEQ multiplex PCR; TCRdb lists only in-frame clones, some missing. The repertoire has over a million clones, roughly 95% of them found once; the top ten carry 1.2%. Sequencing was done on a sample of naive CD4+ T cells sorted from blood. Subset of the sample: CD45RA+ positively selected. The TCR originated in a young man in good health. This chain links TRBV5-4 with TRBJ1-1; D ambiguous. The CDR3 region is CASSRVDGNTEAFF. The CDR3 coding sequence is TGTGCCAGCAGCAGAGTGGACGGGAACACTGAAGCTTTCTTT.